Each of the 7 T cell receptor beta chains below was sequenced from the same sample in a study of shared clonotypes between healthy human individuals (TCRdb year 2020). The library was obtained by the immunoSEQ multiplex PCR assay. Held by TCRdb, this immuneACCESS table contains in-frame sequences only and omits some clones. Under half of the omission traces to an unresolved V gene where checked; the cause of the rest is unknown. The sample yields over a million clones; about 96% were counted once. The ten largest clones take up roughly 1.2% of the sample. Source material: naive CD4+ T cells sorted from blood. The sample's cell subset or site label, in plain terms: CD45RA+ positively selected. All receptors derive from a man aged 30 to 45 in good health.

The chain carries TRBV6-6 and TRBJ1-5; D gene unclear. The V and J ends lost 5 bases and 6 bases respectively, with 17 bases between them. There are 15 residues in the CDR3. Germline loops: CDR1 MNHNY, CDR2 SVGAGI (reference sequence). CDR3 residues: CASSDMGIFGQPQHF. Written as DNA, the CDR3 is TGTGCCAGCAGTGATATGGGGATTTTTGGTCAGCCCCAGCATTTT.

The chain uses TRBV10-1 and TRBJ2-5; D is ambiguous. The CDR3 runs to 14 residues. CDR1 is WNHNN and CDR2 is SYGVQD in the germline V gene (reference sequence). The V gene lost 0 bases and the J gene lost 2 bases, with 7 bases spanning the gap. The CDR3 here is CASSESVGQETQYF. The CDR3 nucleotides read TGCGCCAGCAGTGAGTCAGTGGGACAAGAGACCCAGTACTTC.

The V gene is TRBV19, the J gene TRBJ1-2; D unresolved. V was clipped by 1 base and J by 8 bases, with 8 bases between them. There are 12 residues in the CDR3. CDR1 is LNHDA, CDR2 SQIVND, per germline (reference sequence). The CDR3 bases are TGTGCCAGTAGTATAGTCGGAGAAGGCTACACCTTC. This encodes CASSIVGEGYTF.

The chain is built from TRBV19 and TRBJ2-1, with 13 bases that match TRBD2. V lost 5 bases, J lost 2 bases, and 12 bases stayed unmatched. The CDR3 loop spans 19 amino acids. The germline V gene encodes CDR1 LNHDA and CDR2 SQIVND (reference sequence). In DNA, the CDR3 is TGTGCCAGTAGTCCCCGCCGGACTAGCGGGAGACCACCCTACAATGAGCAGTTCTTC. It encodes CASSPRRTSGRPPYNEQFF.

The J gene is TRBJ2-2, the V gene TRBV11-3; D gene uncertain. The CDR3 extends over 12 amino acids. Germline-derived CDR1 and CDR2 are SGHNT and YENEEA. V was clipped by 4 bases and J by 6 bases, with 6 bases between them. CDR3 sequence: CASSSLAGELFF. CDR3 coding DNA: TGTGCCAGCAGCTCCCTGGCCGGGGAGCTGTTTTTT. The whole variable domain, filled in from reference TRBV11-3 and TRBJ2-2, reads EAGVVQSPRYKIIEKKQPVAFWCNPISGHNTLYWYLQNLGQGPELLIRYENEEAVDDSQLPKDRFSAERLKGVDSTLKIQPAELGDSAVYLCASSSLAGELFFGEGSRLTVL.

The chain employs TRBV29-1 and TRBJ2-5, with 8 bases fitting TRBD2. Germline values: CDR1 SQVTM, CDR2 ANQGSEA. V lost 7 bases and J lost 5; bases outside the gene matches: 6. The CDR3 has 12 residues. The CDR3 region has the DNA TGCAGCGAAGCGGGAGCGGGGGAGACCCAGTACTTC. Its protein is CSEAGAGETQYF.

V usage is TRBV5-1 and J usage is TRBJ1-2; 8 positions match TRBD1. The germline gives CDR1 SGHRS, CDR2 YFSETQ. The CDR3 runs to 15 residues. V lost 4 bases, J lost 0 bases, and 5 bases stayed unmatched. In DNA form, the CDR3 reads TGCGCCAGCAGCCACCGACAGGGGACTAACTATGGCTACACCTTC. Residues: CASSHRQGTNYGYTF.